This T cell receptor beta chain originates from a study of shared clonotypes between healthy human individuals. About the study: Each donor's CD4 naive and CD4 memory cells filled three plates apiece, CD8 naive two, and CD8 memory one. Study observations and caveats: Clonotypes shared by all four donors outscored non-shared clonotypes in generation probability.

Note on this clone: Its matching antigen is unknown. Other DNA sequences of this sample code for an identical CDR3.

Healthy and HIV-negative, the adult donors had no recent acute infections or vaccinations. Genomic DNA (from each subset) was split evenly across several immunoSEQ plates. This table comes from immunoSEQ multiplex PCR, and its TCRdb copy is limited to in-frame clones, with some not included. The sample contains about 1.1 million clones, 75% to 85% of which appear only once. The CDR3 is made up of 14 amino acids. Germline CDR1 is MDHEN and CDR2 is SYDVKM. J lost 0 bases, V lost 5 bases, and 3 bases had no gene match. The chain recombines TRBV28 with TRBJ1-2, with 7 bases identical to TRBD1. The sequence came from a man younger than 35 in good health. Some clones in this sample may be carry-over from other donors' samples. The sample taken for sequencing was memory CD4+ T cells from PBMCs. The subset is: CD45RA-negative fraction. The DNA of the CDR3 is TGTGCCAGCAGTCCCCAGGGGGCTAACTATGGCTACACCTTC. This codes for CASSPQGANYGYTF.